These 32 T cell receptor beta chains were all obtained from the same sample, sequenced in a study of CD8 T cells in ankylosing spondylitis. TCRdb re-called the 5' RACE reads through MiXCR, storing one row per CDR3 protein. The sample lists roughly 230,000 distinct CDR3 sequences, over 15% occurring once. The sample taken for sequencing was blood, either unsorted or a sorted T cell fraction (not recorded which). These receptors all stem from a male donor with ankylosing spondylitis or in good health (not recorded which).

J is TRBJ2-5 and V is TRBV25-1; D gene ambiguous. Per germline, CDR1 MGHDK and CDR2 SYGVNS. The ends were cut back, 0 bases at V and 1 base at J, with 6 bases in the middle. This CDR3 spans 14 amino acids. The CDR3 spells CASSEYGPQETQYF. CDR3 in DNA: TGTGCCAGCAGTGAATACGGACCCCAAGAGACCCAGTACTTC. The entire variable domain, with the rest obtained from reference TRBV25-1 and TRBJ2-5, is as follows: EADIYQTPRYLVIGTGKKITLECSQTMGHDKMYWYQQDPGMELHLIHYSYGVNSTEKGDLSSESTVSRIRTEHFPLTLESARPSHTSQYLCASSEYGPQETQYFGPGTRLLVL.

The J gene is TRBJ2-5, the V gene TRBV2, with no clear D. The CDR3 has 13 residues. V lost 3 bases to trimming and J lost 1 base, with 6 bases between them. Germline values: CDR1 SNHLY, CDR2 FYNNEI. CDR3 nucleotide sequence: TGTGCCAGCAGTGATGTTGGCCAAGAGACCCAGTACTTC. Its protein is CASSDVGQETQYF.

This clonotype was counted between two and nine times. V and J are TRBV2 and TRBJ1-6; D not resolved. Germline assignment: CDR1 SNHLY and CDR2 FYNNEI. The CDR3 loop spans 11 amino acids. V lost 3 bases and J lost 9, with 3 bases in between. The DNA for the CDR3 is TGTGCCAGCAGTGATCGTTCACCCCTCCACTTT. Translation gives CASSDRSPLHF.

The genes are TRBV4-3 and TRBJ2-1; 7 bases are shared with TRBD2. CDR3 length: 16 amino acids. Trimming cost V 0 bases and J 4 bases; bases outside gene matches: 6. Germline-derived CDR1 and CDR2 are LGHNA and YSLEER. CDR3 loop: CASSQDRAGAYNEQFF. CDR3 nucleotides: TGCGCCAGCAGCCAAGATAGGGCGGGAGCATACAATGAGCAGTTCTTC.

Ten or more counts support this clonotype. V and J are TRBV29-1 and TRBJ2-5; TRBD1 aligns across 7 bases. From germline, CDR1 is SQVTM and CDR2 ANQGSEA. V shed 6 bases, J shed 0 bases, and the junction held 10 bases outside the gene matches. The length of the CDR3 is 15 residues. CDR3 sequence reads: CSVNYRGPYQETQYF. CDR3 sequence (DNA): TGCAGCGTGAACTACAGGGGACCGTACCAAGAGACCCAGTACTTC.

This clonotype was seen at least ten times. The V gene is TRBV27, the J gene TRBJ2-7; 11 bases fit TRBD1. CDR1 and CDR2 from the germline V gene are MNHEY and SMNVEV (reference sequence). The J segment lost 1 base and the V segment lost 5 bases, leaving 4 bases of the junction unmatched. The CDR3 runs 15 residues. The CDR3 here is CASSPGTGGSYEQYF. The CDR3 DNA is TGTGCCAGCAGTCCCGGGACAGGGGGTTCCTACGAGCAGTACTTC.

A few counts support this clonotype. The rearrangement uses TRBV4-2 and TRBJ1-1, with unresolved D. From germline, CDR1 is LGHNA and CDR2 YNFKEQ. This CDR3 contains 16 residues. The ends were cut back, 0 bases at V and 8 bases at J, with 19 bases in the middle. The DNA for the CDR3 is TGTGCCAGCAGCCAAGAAGATGTAGGGCCCTACGGGGAAGCTTTCTTT. It specifies CASSQEDVGPYGEAFF.

The sample holds a few counts of this clonotype. The chain carries TRBV12-3 or TRBV12-4 and TRBJ2-7; weak D call: TRBD2 (5 bases). This CDR3 contains 14 residues. V was trimmed by 3 bases and J by 6 bases, leaving 15 bases between them. The CDR3 sequence is CASSFVTPEGEQYF. CDR3 bases: TGTGCCAGCAGTTTTGTAACTCCAGAGGGCGAGCAGTACTTC.

This chain joins TRBV27 and TRBJ1-1, with 9 nucleotides matching TRBD1. This CDR3 is 14 amino acids long. J gave up 4 bases and V 5 bases, and 5 bases lay outside the gene matches. Germline V gives CDR1 MNHEY, CDR2 SMNVEV (reference sequence). The DNA for the CDR3 is TGTGCCAGCAGTGACAGGGGGTCGTTCACTGAAGCTTTCTTT. Its translation: CASSDRGSFTEAFF.

This clonotype occurred a few times. The chain links TRBV4-1 to TRBJ1-1; D is perhaps TRBD1 (6 bases). Germline loops: CDR1 MGHRA, CDR2 YSYEKL. This CDR3 comprises 15 residues. The V and J ends lost 0 bases and 5 bases respectively, with 13 bases between them. CDR3 nucleotides: TGCGCCAGCAGCCAAGACCCAGGGGAGGGGACTGAAGCTTTCTTT. Protein sequence: CASSQDPGEGTEAFF.

This clonotype was observed a handful of times. Germline and junction disagree at one end, which may indicate a read error. The V and J genes are TRBV9 and TRBJ2-1; TRBD1 might be the D (6 bases). Germline V gives CDR1 SGDLS, CDR2 YYNGEE. CDR3 length: 19 amino acids. The CDR3, as DNA: TGTGCCAGCAGCGTCTTAGACAGGTCCCTACGTTCAGACAATGATGAGCGGTTCTTC. Translated, it gives CASSVLDRSLRSDNDERFF.

The chain recombines TRBV29-1 with TRBJ2-2; no clear D gene. Germline V gene sequence: CDR1 SQVTM, CDR2 ANQGSEA. V lost 4 bases, J lost 0 bases, and 6 bases lay in between. The CDR3 loop spans 13 amino acids. CDR3 residues: CSVGQTNTGELFF. CDR3 nucleotide sequence: TGCAGCGTTGGTCAGACGAACACCGGGGAGCTGTTTTTT.

The sample holds a few counts of this clonotype. The rearrangement joins TRBV9 to TRBJ2-7, with D tentatively TRBD1 (6 bases). Trimming took 4 bases from V and 0 from J, leaving 17 bases between them. CDR1 and CDR2 from the germline V gene are SGDLS and YYNGEE. This CDR3 spans 16 amino acids. CDR3 amino acids: CASSPPAGANSYEQYF. CDR3 DNA: TGTGCCAGCAGCCCGCCGGCAGGGGCTAACTCCTACGAGCAGTACTTC.

This clonotype was found a few times. The chain is built from TRBV6-1 and TRBJ2-1, with D uncertain. Trimming took off 3 bases at V and 0 bases at J, with 6 bases between the two ends. The CDR3 has 14 amino acids. From germline, CDR1 is MNHNS and CDR2 SASEGT. The CDR3 sequence is CASSEDYSYNEQFF. The CDR3 DNA is TGTGCCAGCAGTGAGGATTACTCCTACAATGAGCAGTTCTTC.

This clonotype has a handful of counts. The gene calls are TRBV20-1 and TRBJ2-1, with 9 bases fitting TRBD2. J lost 5 bases, V lost 1 base, and 3 bases had no gene match. Per germline, CDR1 DFQATT and CDR2 SNEGSKA (reference sequence). This CDR3 has 14 amino acids. The CDR3 loop is CSARVGGRDNEQFF. The CDR3 DNA sequence: TGCAGTGCTAGAGTAGGCGGGAGGGACAATGAGCAGTTCTTC.

J is TRBJ2-7 and V is TRBV3-1; D is possibly TRBD1 (6 bases). The V gene's germline CDR1 is LGHDT and CDR2 YNNKEL (reference sequence). CDR3 length equals 15 residues. Trimming took 4 bases from V and 4 from J, leaving 17 bases between them. The CDR3 bases are TGTGCCAGCAGCCCCGAGTGGGGGCTCGGGTACGAGCAGTACTTC. Amino acid sequence: CASSPEWGLGYEQYF.

The chain joins TRBV4-1 to TRBJ2-7, with 7 nucleotides matching TRBD2. CDR1 is MGHRA, CDR2 YSYEKL, per germline. The CDR3 runs to 14 residues. J gave up 7 bases and V 4 bases, and 10 bases lay outside the gene matches. CDR3 region: CASSPESGNGEQYF. The CDR3 DNA is TGCGCCAGCAGCCCAGAAAGCGGGAATGGAGAGCAGTACTTC.

The chain recombines TRBV10-3 with TRBJ2-5, with D possibly being TRBD1 (5 bases). Germline lookup yields CDR1 ENHRY and CDR2 SYGVKD. V lost 10 bases, J lost 0 bases, and 12 bases lay in between. This CDR3 region has 13 residues. The CDR3: CATLRQNQETQYF. The CDR3 DNA reads TGTGCCACCTTACGACAGAACCAAGAGACCCAGTACTTC.

DNA for the CDR3: TGTGCCAGCAGCTGGGGACTAGCGGGAAGCACAGATACGCAGTATTTT. Translated, it gives CASSWGLAGSTDTQYF. The chain couples TRBV7-9 to TRBJ2-3; 13 bases agree with TRBD2. Germline CDR1 and CDR2: SEHNR and FQNEAQ (reference sequence). The CDR3 is made up of 16 amino acids. J was trimmed by 0 bases and V by 4 bases; bases with no gene match: 1.

This chain connects TRBV6-5 to TRBJ2-5; TRBD1 matches at 7 bases. Germline lookup yields CDR1 MNHEY and CDR2 SVGAGI. J gave up 4 bases and V 0 bases, and 14 bases lay outside the gene matches. This CDR3 region has 18 residues. This CDR3 is CASSYSSPPTDRVETQYF. The CDR3 bases are TGTGCCAGCAGTTACTCATCACCCCCCACAGACAGGGTAGAGACCCAGTACTTC.

This chain uses TRBV12-3 or TRBV12-4 with TRBJ2-2, with D maybe TRBD1 (6 bases). V lost 2 bases, J lost 1 base, and 8 bases lay in between. The CDR3 has 15 amino acids. CDR3 protein: CASSLRDKNTGELFF. CDR3 in DNA: TGTGCCAGCAGTTTACGGGACAAGAACACCGGGGAGCTGTTTTTT.

The chain recombines TRBV20-1 with TRBJ2-2; unclear D gene. The V end lost 0 bases, the J end lost 5 bases, and 13 bases lay between the germline ends. The CDR3 has 15 amino acids. Germline V gene lookup returns CDR1 DFQATT and CDR2 SNEGSKA (reference sequence). This CDR3 is CSARDPRVGTGELFF. For the CDR3, the DNA is TGCAGTGCTAGAGATCCTCGCGTGGGGACCGGGGAGCTGTTTTTT.

The rearrangement links TRBV10-2 to TRBJ2-7, with TRBD2 matching 11 bases. From germline, CDR1 is WSHSY and CDR2 SAAADI. Trimming at V came to 6 bases and at J to 2 bases, leaving 6 bases not matched to a gene. The CDR3 totals 15 residues. The CDR3 spells CASRLAGDWTYEQYF. Written as DNA, the CDR3 is TGCGCCAGCAGACTAGCGGGAGATTGGACCTACGAGCAGTACTTC.

The chain recombines TRBV20-1 with TRBJ2-1; D tentatively reads TRBD1 or TRBD2 (5 bases each). CDR1 and CDR2 (germline): DFQATT, SNEGSKA (reference sequence). Trimming pared 3 bases from V and 8 bases from J, leaving 14 bases between. There are 13 residues in the CDR3. The CDR3 here is CSARDIGSYEQFF. CDR3 nucleotides: TGCAGTGCTAGGGACATTGGGAGCTATGAGCAGTTCTTC.

This clonotype occurred a few times. V usage is TRBV29-1 and J usage is TRBJ1-1; D unresolved. Trimming took 3 bases from V and 1 from J, leaving 9 bases between them. The CDR3 is made up of 13 amino acids. Germline values: CDR1 SQVTM, CDR2 ANQGSEA. The CDR3 bases are TGCAGCGTTGATGGAGGTTCGAACACTGAAGCTTTCTTT. Translating it yields CSVDGGSNTEAFF.

The sample holds a few counts of this clonotype. The V and J genes are TRBV4-2 and TRBJ2-7; 7 bases are a match to TRBD2. The CDR3 is made up of 16 amino acids. CDR1 and CDR2 from the germline V gene are LGHNA and YNFKEQ. Germline trimming cut 0 bases from V and 12 bases from J; bases unmatched to any gene: 17. Here the CDR3 reads CASSQEPVGAGLGLYF. The CDR3 bases are TGTGCCAGCAGCCAAGAACCAGTTGGGGCCGGACTAGGTTTGTACTTC.

The chain combines TRBV4-3 with TRBJ2-1; 8 bases map to TRBD1. Germline CDR1 reads LGHNA; CDR2 reads YSLEER. Trimming removed 0 bases from V and 8 bases from J; junction bases left unmatched: 9. The CDR3 has 16 residues. The CDR3 DNA reads TGCGCCAGCAGCCAAGATAGGGGTCAGGGGGCCGATGAGCAGTTCTTC. As protein: CASSQDRGQGADEQFF.

J is TRBJ1-2 and V is TRBV12-3 or TRBV12-4; D is unclear. This CDR3 spans 11 amino acids. V lost 3 bases, J lost 13 bases, and 12 bases lay in between. Here the CDR3 reads CASSFGLHPTF. In DNA, the CDR3 is TGTGCCAGCAGTTTCGGTCTCCACCCCACCTTC.

This clonotype was recorded once. The DNA for the CDR3 is TGTGCCAGCAGCAACCCGGGACTAGCGGGAGGCAATGAGCAGTTCTTC. Translated, it gives CASSNPGLAGGNEQFF. The V call is TRBV11-3, the J call TRBJ2-1; 15 positions match TRBD2. Germline V gives CDR1 SGHNT, CDR2 YENEEA. This CDR3 is built from 16 residues. Germline trimming cut 5 bases from V and 6 bases from J; bases unmatched to any gene: 5.

The chain is built from TRBV9 and TRBJ2-3; D is ambiguous. Germline-derived CDR1 and CDR2 are SGDLS and YYNGEE. Deletions cut 1 base from V and 2 bases from J, with 11 bases between. The CDR3 contains 15 residues. CDR3 loop: CASSVLGLDTDTQYF. CDR3 DNA sequence: TGTGCCAGCAGCGTACTGGGCCTAGACACAGATACGCAGTATTTT.

The chain joins TRBV3-1 to TRBJ2-3; 12 bases are a match to TRBD2. Germline CDR1 LGHDT, CDR2 YNNKEL (reference sequence). J was trimmed by 4 bases and V by 3 bases; bases with no gene match: 8. The CDR3 consists of 17 residues. This CDR3 is CASSQPTSGRQSDTQYF. The CDR3 DNA sequence: TGTGCCAGCAGCCAGCCGACTAGCGGGAGACAGTCAGATACGCAGTATTTT.

This chain joins TRBV6-1 and TRBJ2-7; 11 nucleotides align to TRBD1. The trim removed 6 bases at V and 3 bases at J, leaving 4 bases unmatched. The germline V gene encodes CDR1 MNHNS and CDR2 SASEGT. This CDR3 contains 14 residues. CDR3 sequence: CASRAGTGGYEQYF. The CDR3 nucleotides are TGTGCCAGCAGAGCCGGGACAGGGGGCTACGAGCAGTACTTC.